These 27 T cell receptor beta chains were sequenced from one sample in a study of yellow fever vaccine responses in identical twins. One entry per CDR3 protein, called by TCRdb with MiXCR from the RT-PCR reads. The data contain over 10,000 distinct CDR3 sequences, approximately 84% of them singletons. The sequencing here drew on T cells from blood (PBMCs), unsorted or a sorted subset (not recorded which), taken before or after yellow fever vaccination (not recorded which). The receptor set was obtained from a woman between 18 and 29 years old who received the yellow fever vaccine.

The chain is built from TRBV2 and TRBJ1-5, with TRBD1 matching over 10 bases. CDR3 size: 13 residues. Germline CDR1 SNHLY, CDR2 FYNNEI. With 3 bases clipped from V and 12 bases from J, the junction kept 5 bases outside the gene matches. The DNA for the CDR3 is TGTGCCAGCAGTGATGATAGGGACAGGGGCCAGCATTTT. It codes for CASSDDRDRGQHF.

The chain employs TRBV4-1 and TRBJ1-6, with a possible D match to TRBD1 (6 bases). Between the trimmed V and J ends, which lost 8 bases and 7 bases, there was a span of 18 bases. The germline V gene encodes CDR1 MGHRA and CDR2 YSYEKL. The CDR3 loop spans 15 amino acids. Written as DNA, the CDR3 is TGCGCCAGCCGGCCCGCGAGGGGGAGCAATTCACCCCTCCACTTT. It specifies CASRPARGSNSPLHF.

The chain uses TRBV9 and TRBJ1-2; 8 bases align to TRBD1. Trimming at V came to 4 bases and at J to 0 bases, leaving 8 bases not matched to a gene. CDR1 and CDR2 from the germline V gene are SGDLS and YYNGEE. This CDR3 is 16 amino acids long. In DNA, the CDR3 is TGTGCCAGCAGCCCTCGGACAGGGCCCTCTAACTATGGCTACACCTTC. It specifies CASSPRTGPSNYGYTF.

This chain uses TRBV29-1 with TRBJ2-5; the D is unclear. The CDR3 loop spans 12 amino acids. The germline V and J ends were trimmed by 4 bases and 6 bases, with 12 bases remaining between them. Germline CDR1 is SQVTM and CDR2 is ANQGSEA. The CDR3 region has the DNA TGCAGCGTTGGAAACAGTGGACAGACCCAGTACTTC. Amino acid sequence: CSVGNSGQTQYF.

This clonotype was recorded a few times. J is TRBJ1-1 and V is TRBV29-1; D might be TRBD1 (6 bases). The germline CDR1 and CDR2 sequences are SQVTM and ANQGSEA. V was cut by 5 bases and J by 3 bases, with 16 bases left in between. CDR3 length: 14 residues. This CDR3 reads CSVQGGGLDTEAFF. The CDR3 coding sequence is TGCAGCGTTCAAGGAGGGGGATTGGACACTGAAGCTTTCTTT. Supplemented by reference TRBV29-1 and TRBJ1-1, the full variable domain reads SAVISQKPSRDICQRGTSLTIQCQVDSQVTMMFWYRQQPGQSLTLIATANQGSEATYESGFVIDKFPISRPNLTFSTLTVSNMSPEDSSIYLCSVQGGGLDTEAFFGQGTRLTVV.

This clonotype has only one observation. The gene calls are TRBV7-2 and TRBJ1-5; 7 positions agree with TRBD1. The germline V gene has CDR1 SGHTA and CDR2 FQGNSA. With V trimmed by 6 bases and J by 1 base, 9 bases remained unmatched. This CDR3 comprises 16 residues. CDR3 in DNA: TGTGCCAGCAGTCCCTCAGGGGGTGGAAGCAATCAGCCCCAGCATTTT. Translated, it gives CASSPSGGGSNQPQHF. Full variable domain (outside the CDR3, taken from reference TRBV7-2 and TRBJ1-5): GAGVSQSPSNKVTEKGKDVELRCDPISGHTALYWYRQSLGQGLEFLIYFQGNSAPDKSGLPSDRFSAERTGGSVSTLTIQRTQQEDSAVYLCASSPSGGGSNQPQHFGDGTRLSIL.

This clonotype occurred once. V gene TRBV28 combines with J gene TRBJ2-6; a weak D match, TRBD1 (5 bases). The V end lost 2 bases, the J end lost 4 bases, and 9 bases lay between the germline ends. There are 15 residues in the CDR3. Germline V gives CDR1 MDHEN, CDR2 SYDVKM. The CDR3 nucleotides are TGTGCCAGCAGTTTAGGCACAGGAGGGGCCAACGTCCTGACTTTC. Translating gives CASSLGTGGANVLTF.

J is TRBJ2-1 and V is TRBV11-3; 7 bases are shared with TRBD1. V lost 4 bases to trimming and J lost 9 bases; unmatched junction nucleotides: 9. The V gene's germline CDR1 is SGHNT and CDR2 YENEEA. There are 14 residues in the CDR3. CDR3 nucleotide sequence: TGTGCCAGCAGCTCGCAAACAGGGGTTGGTGAGCAGTTCTTC. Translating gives CASSSQTGVGEQFF.

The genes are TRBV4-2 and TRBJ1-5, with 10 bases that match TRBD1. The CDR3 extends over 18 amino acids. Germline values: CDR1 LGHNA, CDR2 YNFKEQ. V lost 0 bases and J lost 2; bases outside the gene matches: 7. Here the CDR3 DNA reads TGTGCCAGCAGCCAAGAGCTCGGGACAGGGGTTGGCAATCAGCCCCAGCATTTT. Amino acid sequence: CASSQELGTGVGNQPQHF.

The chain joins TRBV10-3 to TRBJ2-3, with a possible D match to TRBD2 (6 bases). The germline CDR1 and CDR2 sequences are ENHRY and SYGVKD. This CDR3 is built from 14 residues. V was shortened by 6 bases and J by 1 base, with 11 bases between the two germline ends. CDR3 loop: CAIRPPSGTDTQYF. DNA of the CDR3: TGTGCCATCAGGCCGCCTAGCGGCACAGATACGCAGTATTTT.

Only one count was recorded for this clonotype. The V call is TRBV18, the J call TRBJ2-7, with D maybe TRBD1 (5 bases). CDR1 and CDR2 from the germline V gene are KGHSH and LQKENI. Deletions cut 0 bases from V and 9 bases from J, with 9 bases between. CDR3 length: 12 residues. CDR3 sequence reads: CASSPPEGVQYF. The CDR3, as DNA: TGTGCCAGCTCACCACCGGAAGGGGTGCAGTACTTC. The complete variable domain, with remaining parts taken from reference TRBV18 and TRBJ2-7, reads NAGVMQNPRHLVRRRGQEARLRCSPMKGHSHVYWYRQLPEEGLKFMVYLQKENIIDESGMPKERFSAEFPKEGPSILRIQQVVRGDSAAYFCASSPPEGVQYFGPGTRLTVT.

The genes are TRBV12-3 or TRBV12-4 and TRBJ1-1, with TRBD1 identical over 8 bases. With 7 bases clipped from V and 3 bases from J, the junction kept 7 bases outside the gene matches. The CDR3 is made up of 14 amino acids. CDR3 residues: CASISQGGYTEAFF. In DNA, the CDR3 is TGTGCCAGCATTTCACAGGGGGGTTACACTGAAGCTTTCTTT.

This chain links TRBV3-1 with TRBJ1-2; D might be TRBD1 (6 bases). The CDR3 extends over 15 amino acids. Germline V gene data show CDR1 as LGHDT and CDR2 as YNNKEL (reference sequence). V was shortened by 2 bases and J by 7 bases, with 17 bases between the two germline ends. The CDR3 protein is CASSQSGQGPAGYTF. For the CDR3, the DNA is TGTGCCAGCAGCCAAAGCGGCCAGGGGCCCGCTGGCTACACCTTC.

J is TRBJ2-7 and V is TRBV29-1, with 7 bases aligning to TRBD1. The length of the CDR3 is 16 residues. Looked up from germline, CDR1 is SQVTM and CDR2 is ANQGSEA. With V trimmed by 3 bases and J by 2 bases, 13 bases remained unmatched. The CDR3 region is CSVDRPGTATPYEQYF. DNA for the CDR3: TGCAGCGTTGACCGACCCGGGACAGCTACGCCCTACGAGCAGTACTTC.

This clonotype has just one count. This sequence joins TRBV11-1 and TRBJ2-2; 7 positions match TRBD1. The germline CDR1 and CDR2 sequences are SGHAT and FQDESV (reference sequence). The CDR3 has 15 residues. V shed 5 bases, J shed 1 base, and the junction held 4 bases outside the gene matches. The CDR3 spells CASSGRQGNTGELFF. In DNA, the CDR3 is TGTGCCAGCAGCGGGCGACAGGGGAACACCGGGGAGCTGTTTTTT.

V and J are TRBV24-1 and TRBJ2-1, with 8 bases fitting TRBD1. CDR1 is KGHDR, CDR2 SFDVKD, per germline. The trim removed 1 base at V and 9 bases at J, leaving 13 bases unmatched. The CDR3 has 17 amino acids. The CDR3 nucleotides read TGTGCCACCAGTGATTTCGATGGACAGGGAGACTGGGGTGAGCAGTTCTTC. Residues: CATSDFDGQGDWGEQFF.

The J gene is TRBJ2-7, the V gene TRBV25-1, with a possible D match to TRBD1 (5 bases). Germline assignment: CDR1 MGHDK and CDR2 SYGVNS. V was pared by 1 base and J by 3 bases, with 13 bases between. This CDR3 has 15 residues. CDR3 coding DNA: TGTGCCAGCAGTGAATTGAAGGGGTCAGTCTACGAGCAGTACTTC. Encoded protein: CASSELKGSVYEQYF.

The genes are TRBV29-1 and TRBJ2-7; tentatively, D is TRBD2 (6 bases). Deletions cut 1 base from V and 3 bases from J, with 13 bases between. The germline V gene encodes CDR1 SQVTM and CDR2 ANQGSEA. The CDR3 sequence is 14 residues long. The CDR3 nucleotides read TGCAGCGTTGAAGGTGTTGGGGGGAACTACGAGCAGTACTTC. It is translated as CSVEGVGGNYEQYF.

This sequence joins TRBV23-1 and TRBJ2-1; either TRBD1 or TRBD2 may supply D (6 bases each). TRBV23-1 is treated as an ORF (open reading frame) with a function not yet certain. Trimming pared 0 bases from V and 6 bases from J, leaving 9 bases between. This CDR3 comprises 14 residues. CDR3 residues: CASSQSSGANEQFF. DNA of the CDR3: TGCGCCAGCAGTCAATCATCGGGGGCCAATGAGCAGTTCTTC.

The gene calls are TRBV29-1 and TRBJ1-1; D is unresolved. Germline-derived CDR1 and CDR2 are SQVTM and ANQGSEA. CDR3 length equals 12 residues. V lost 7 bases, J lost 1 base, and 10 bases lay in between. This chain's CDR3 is CSATWTNTEAFF. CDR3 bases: TGCAGCGCAACCTGGACGAACACTGAAGCTTTCTTT.

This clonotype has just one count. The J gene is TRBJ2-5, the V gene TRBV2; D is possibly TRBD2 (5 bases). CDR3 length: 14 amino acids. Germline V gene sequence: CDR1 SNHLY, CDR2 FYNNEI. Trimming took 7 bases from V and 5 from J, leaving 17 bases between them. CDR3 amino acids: CASNPGISVETQYF. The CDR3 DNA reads TGTGCCAGCAACCCCGGGATCTCCGTGGAGACCCAGTACTTC.

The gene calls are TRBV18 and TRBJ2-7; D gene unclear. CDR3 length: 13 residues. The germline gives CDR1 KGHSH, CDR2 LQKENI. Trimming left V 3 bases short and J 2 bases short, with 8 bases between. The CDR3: CASSPLHPYEQYF. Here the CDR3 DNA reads TGTGCCAGCTCACCGCTACATCCCTACGAGCAGTACTTC.

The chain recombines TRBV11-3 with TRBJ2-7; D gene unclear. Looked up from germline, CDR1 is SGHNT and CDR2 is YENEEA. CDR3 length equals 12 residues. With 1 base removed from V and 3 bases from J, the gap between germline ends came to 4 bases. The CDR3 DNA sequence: TGTGCCAGCAGCTTAGCTCTCTACGAGCAGTACTTC. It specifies CASSLALYEQYF. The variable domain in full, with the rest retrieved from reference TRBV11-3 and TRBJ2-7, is EAGVVQSPRYKIIEKKQPVAFWCNPISGHNTLYWYLQNLGQGPELLIRYENEEAVDDSQLPKDRFSAERLKGVDSTLKIQPAELGDSAVYLCASSLALYEQYFGPGTRLTVT.

This CDR3 is CASTLGQYYEQYF. The DNA of the CDR3 is TGTGCCAGCACCCTCGGACAATACTACGAGCAGTACTTC. This chain connects TRBV12-3 or TRBV12-4 to TRBJ2-7; D may be TRBD1 (5 bases). The CDR3 runs to 13 residues. V was clipped by 7 bases and J by 3 bases, with 13 bases between them.

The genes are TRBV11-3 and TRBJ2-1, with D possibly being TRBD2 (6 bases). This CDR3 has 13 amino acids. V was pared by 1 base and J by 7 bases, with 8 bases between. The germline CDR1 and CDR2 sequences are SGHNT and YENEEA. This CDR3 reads CASSLAGGNEQFF. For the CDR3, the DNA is TGTGCCAGCAGCTTAGCTGGGGGGAATGAGCAGTTCTTC.

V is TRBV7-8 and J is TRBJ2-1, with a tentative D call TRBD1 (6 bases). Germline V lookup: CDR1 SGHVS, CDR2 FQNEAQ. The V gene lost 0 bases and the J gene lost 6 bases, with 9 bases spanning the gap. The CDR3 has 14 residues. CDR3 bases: TGTGCCAGCAGCTTAGCTTACAGGGTCAATGAGCAGTTCTTC. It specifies CASSLAYRVNEQFF.

In DNA, the CDR3 is TGCGCCAGCAGTTTCGGGACTAGCGTCGAGCAGTACTTC. It yields the protein CASSFGTSVEQYF. The chain links TRBV10-1 to TRBJ2-7; 10 nucleotides match TRBD2. The CDR3 totals 13 residues. Germline assignment: CDR1 WNHNN and CDR2 SYGVQD (reference sequence). After removal of 5 bases from V and 6 bases from J, the junction contained 4 bases not matched to a gene.